These 21 T cell receptor beta chains came from one sample sequenced in a study of OX40 agonist ivuxolimab in advanced cancers. Libraries were prepared by immunoSEQ multiplex PCR; TCRdb keeps only in-frame clonotypes and omits some of them. This table has around 80,000 clones, around 87% appearing once. This specimen was CD4+ or CD8+ T cells sorted from blood, taken in a trial of the OX40 agonist ivuxolimab. The receptors stem from an adult with an advanced solid tumor such as melanoma, head and neck, liver or kidney cancer.

This chain connects TRBV30 to TRBJ2-3, with TRBD2 matching over 9 bases. The CDR3 runs 16 residues. The V segment lost 8 bases and the J segment 5 bases; nucleotides outside the gene matches: 17. The germline CDR1 and CDR2 sequences are GTSNPN and SVGIG (reference sequence). Here the CDR3 reads CAGTKRGLAGKDTQYF. CDR3 DNA: TGTGCCGGGACCAAACGGGGGCTAGCGGGGAAAGATACGCAGTATTTT.

The rearrangement links TRBV25-1 to TRBJ2-7; unclear D gene. Germline values: CDR1 MGHDK, CDR2 SYGVNS. CDR3 size: 12 residues. V was cut by 4 bases and J by 6 bases, with 10 bases left in between. The CDR3 bases are TGTGCCAGCAGTGGGTCTAGTGCCGAGCAGTACTTC. Translated, it gives CASSGSSAEQYF.

The chain has TRBV28 and TRBJ1-5; a possible D gene is TRBD1 (5 bases). V was shortened by 8 bases and J by 6 bases, with 20 bases between the two germline ends. Germline V gives CDR1 MDHEN, CDR2 SYDVKM. This CDR3 has 15 residues. The CDR3 loop reads CASYKRGQGGQPQHF. The CDR3 nucleotides are TGTGCCAGCTATAAGAGAGGGCAGGGTGGTCAGCCCCAGCATTTT.

This chain joins TRBV5-1 and TRBJ2-5; D is ambiguous. Trimming cost V 0 bases and J 1 base, with 7 bases left between them. Per the germline V gene, CDR1 is SGHRS and CDR2 is YFSETQ. There are 14 residues in the CDR3. DNA of the CDR3: TGCGCCAGCAGCTTGGGGGGATCCCAAGAGACCCAGTACTTC. It specifies CASSLGGSQETQYF.

This sequence joins TRBV6-5 and TRBJ1-1; TRBD1 matches at 11 bases. The germline CDR1 and CDR2 sequences are MNHEY and SVGAGI. The CDR3 covers 14 residues. V shed 6 bases and J 10 bases; nucleotides not matched to a gene: 10. The CDR3 sequence: CASRPGQGAWVAFF. The CDR3 DNA sequence: TGTGCCAGCAGACCCGGACAGGGGGCATGGGTAGCTTTCTTT.

The chain joins TRBV5-4 to TRBJ2-3, with 8 bases fitting TRBD2. The V and J ends lost 5 bases and 0 bases, in that order; junction bases with no gene match: 8. CDR1 SGHNT and CDR2 YYREEE come from the germline V gene (reference sequence). The CDR3 is 16 amino acids. The CDR3 DNA follows: TGTGCCAGCAGAGTCGGCGGGGGGCTTAGCACAGATACGCAGTATTTT. It is translated as CASRVGGGLSTDTQYF. The complete variable domain, with remaining parts taken from reference TRBV5-4 and TRBJ2-3, reads ETGVTQSPTHLIKTRGQQVTLRCSSQSGHNTVSWYQQALGQGPQFIFQYYREEENGRGNFPPRFSGLQFPNYSSELNVNALELDDSALYLCASRVGGGLSTDTQYFGPGTRLTVL.

This chain links TRBV2 with TRBJ2-5; the D is unclear. V lost 4 bases to trimming and J lost 3 bases, with 18 bases between them. Looked up from germline, CDR1 is SNHLY and CDR2 is FYNNEI. The CDR3 has 16 residues. CDR3 bases: TGTGCCAGCAGTGCCCTATCAGGCTCCCGCAAAGAGACCCAGTACTTC. This gives the protein CASSALSGSRKETQYF.

The chain employs TRBV5-5 and TRBJ2-3; D may be TRBD2 (5 bases). Per the germline V gene, CDR1 is SGHKS and CDR2 is YYEKEE (reference sequence). With 3 bases removed from V and 0 bases from J, the gap between germline ends came to 11 bases. The CDR3 contains 15 residues. CDR3 DNA: TGTGCCAGCAGCTACTGGACTTCAAGCACAGATACGCAGTATTTT. This codes for CASSYWTSSTDTQYF.

This chain connects TRBV7-9 to TRBJ1-2, with 10 bases identical to TRBD1. The CDR3 extends over 17 amino acids. CDR1 and CDR2 (germline): SEHNR, FQNEAQ (reference sequence). The trim removed 5 bases at V and 1 base at J, leaving 10 bases unmatched. The chain's CDR3 is CASSRGTTGGVNYGYTF. CDR3 nucleotide sequence: TGTGCCAGCAGCAGGGGAACGACAGGGGGCGTTAACTATGGCTACACCTTC.

This clone was found once. V usage is TRBV6-5 and J usage is TRBJ2-7; D assignment may be TRBD1 or TRBD2 (7 bases each). This CDR3 region has 15 residues. V was trimmed by 4 bases and J by 1 base, leaving 14 bases between them. CDR1 is MNHEY and CDR2 is SVGAGI in the germline V gene. CDR3 bases: TGTGCCAGCAGTTCAGGGGGGGGGCCTTCCTACGAGCAGTACTTC. This translates into CASSSGGGPSYEQYF.

The genes are TRBV28 and TRBJ1-4; possible D gene TRBD1, 5 bases. CDR1 MDHEN and CDR2 SYDVKM come from the germline V gene. V lost 5 bases and J lost 5, with 15 bases in between. The CDR3 sequence is 15 residues long. CDR3 DNA: TGTGCCAGCAGTGGACCTGCGGGGGGAAATGAAAAACTGTTTTTT. Translated, it gives CASSGPAGGNEKLFF.

Only one count was recorded for this clone. V gene TRBV5-3 combines with J gene TRBJ2-3; D is unclear. TRBV5-3 qualifies as an ORF whose function is uncertain. This CDR3 has 14 amino acids. V was trimmed by 10 bases and J by 2 bases, leaving 17 bases between them. The CDR3 region is CASGAPQTTDTQYF. DNA of the CDR3: TGTGCCTCGGGTGCTCCTCAAACCACAGATACGCAGTATTTT.

This chain uses TRBV10-3 with TRBJ2-2; 8 bases are a match to TRBD2. The CDR3 length is 16 residues. CDR1 and CDR2 (germline): ENHRY, SYGVKD. Trimming cost V 0 bases and J 5 bases; bases outside gene matches: 5. The CDR3 loop reads CAISESRAGETGELFF. CDR3 DNA: TGTGCCATCAGTGAGTCAAGAGCGGGGGAGACCGGGGAGCTGTTTTTT.

The genes are TRBV5-1 and TRBJ2-1, with unresolved D. The CDR3 sequence is 14 residues long. Germline lookup yields CDR1 SGHRS and CDR2 YFSETQ. The V end lost 0 bases, the J end lost 6 bases, and 10 bases lay between the germline ends. The CDR3 spells CASSLDSLGNEQFF. CDR3 DNA sequence: TGCGCCAGCAGCTTGGACTCTTTGGGCAATGAGCAGTTCTTC.

The CDR3 sequence is CASRSTSGRVDTQYF. CDR3 coding DNA: TGTGCCAGCAGGAGCACTAGCGGGAGGGTGGATACGCAGTATTTT. This rearrangement joins TRBV7-8 to TRBJ2-3, with 13 bases matching TRBD2. With 6 bases clipped from V and 6 bases from J, the junction kept 6 bases outside the gene matches. In germline, CDR1 is SGHVS, CDR2 FQNEAQ. CDR3 size: 15 residues. Full variable domain (rest looked up from reference TRBV7-8 and TRBJ2-3): GAGVSQSPRYKVAKRGQDVALRCDPISGHVSLFWYQQALGQGPEFLTYFQNEAQLDKSGLPSDRFFAERPEGSVSTLKIQRTQQEDSAVYLCASRSTSGRVDTQYFGPGTRLTVL.

This clone was detected only once. CDR3 sequence: CASSWAGEETQYF. CDR3 coding DNA: TGTGCCAGCAGTTGGGCGGGTGAAGAGACCCAGTACTTC. The rearrangement uses TRBV2 and TRBJ2-5; D is perhaps TRBD2 (5 bases). V lost 5 bases, J lost 3 bases, and 10 bases lay in between. The germline CDR1 and CDR2 sequences are SNHLY and FYNNEI. This CDR3 has 13 amino acids.

The chain is built from TRBV7-9 and TRBJ2-7, with 10 bases that match TRBD2. CDR3 length equals 15 residues. The germline V gene encodes CDR1 SEHNR and CDR2 FQNEAQ (reference sequence). V lost 5 bases to trimming and J lost 3 bases; unmatched junction nucleotides: 7. The CDR3 region has the DNA TGTGCCAGCAGCCGAAGCGGGAGGGGATACTACGAGCAGTACTTC. Its translation is CASSRSGRGYYEQYF.

As DNA, the CDR3 is TGTGCCAGCAGCCAGTGGGGCTCTGGGGCCAACGTCCTGACTTTC. Translated, it gives CASSQWGSGANVLTF. This chain joins TRBV6-6 and TRBJ2-6, with D unclear. V was clipped by 6 bases and J by 0 bases, with 9 bases between them. The CDR3 length is 15 residues. Germline loops: CDR1 MNHNY, CDR2 SVGAGI (reference sequence).

The chain couples TRBV7-8 to TRBJ1-1, with a possible D match to TRBD1 (5 bases). The germline gives CDR1 SGHVS, CDR2 FQNEAQ. This CDR3 is built from 15 residues. V lost 4 bases and J lost 3, with 15 bases in between. The CDR3 nucleotides are TGTGCCAGCAGCTCATACGTCGGGGGGGACACTGAAGCTTTCTTT. Translating it yields CASSSYVGGDTEAFF.

The J gene is TRBJ2-7, the V gene TRBV19, with 12 nucleotides matching TRBD2. The junction had 4 bases not matched to a gene; V was cut back by 2 bases and J by 2 bases. Germline V gene sequence: CDR1 LNHDA, CDR2 SQIVND (reference sequence). There are 16 residues in the CDR3. The CDR3 is CASSIPGLAGPYEQYF. CDR3 DNA sequence: TGTGCCAGTAGTATACCGGGACTAGCGGGTCCCTACGAGCAGTACTTC. Using reference TRBV19 and TRBJ2-7 for the parts outside the CDR3, the full variable domain is DGGITQSPKYLFRKEGQNVTLSCEQNLNHDAMYWYRQDPGQGLRLIYYSQIVNDFQKGDIAEGYSVSREKKESFPLTVTSAQKNPTAFYLCASSIPGLAGPYEQYFGPGTRLTVT.

The J gene is TRBJ2-2, the V gene TRBV5-1; D is ambiguous. Germline-derived CDR1 and CDR2 are SGHRS and YFSETQ. The germline V and J ends were trimmed by 0 bases and 5 bases, with 11 bases remaining between them. The CDR3 extends over 15 amino acids. As DNA, the CDR3 is TGCGCCAGCAGCTTGGGTCAGGATAATACCGGGGAGCTGTTTTTT. As protein: CASSLGQDNTGELFF.